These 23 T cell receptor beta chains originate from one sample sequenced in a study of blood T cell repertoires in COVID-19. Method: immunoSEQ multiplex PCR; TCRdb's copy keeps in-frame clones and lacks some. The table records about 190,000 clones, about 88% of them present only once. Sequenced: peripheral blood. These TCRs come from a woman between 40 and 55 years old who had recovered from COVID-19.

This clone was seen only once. As DNA, the CDR3 is TGTGCCAGCAGAGGAGGGACTAGCGGGGGGCCCTACAATGAGCAGTTCTTC. Translation: CASRGGTSGGPYNEQFF. This sequence joins TRBV3-1 (or the pseudogene TRBV3-2) and TRBJ2-1; TRBD2 matches 15 bases. V trimming: 6 bases; J trimming: 2 bases; junction bases outside the gene matches: 5. Germline lookup yields CDR1 LGHDT and CDR2 YNNKEL (reference sequence). The CDR3 is 17 residues long.

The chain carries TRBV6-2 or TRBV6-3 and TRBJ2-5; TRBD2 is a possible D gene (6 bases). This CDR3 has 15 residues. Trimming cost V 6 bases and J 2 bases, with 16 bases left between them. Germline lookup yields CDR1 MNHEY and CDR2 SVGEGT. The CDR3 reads CASSQGGTKQETQYF. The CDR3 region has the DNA TGTGCCAGCAGCCAAGGAGGGACGAAACAAGAGACCCAGTACTTC.

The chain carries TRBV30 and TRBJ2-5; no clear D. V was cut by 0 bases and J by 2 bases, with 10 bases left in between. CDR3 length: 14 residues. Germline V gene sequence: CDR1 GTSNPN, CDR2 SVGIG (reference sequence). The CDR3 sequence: CAWSVQLPQETQYF. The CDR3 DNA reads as TGTGCCTGGAGTGTACAACTACCTCAAGAGACCCAGTACTTC.

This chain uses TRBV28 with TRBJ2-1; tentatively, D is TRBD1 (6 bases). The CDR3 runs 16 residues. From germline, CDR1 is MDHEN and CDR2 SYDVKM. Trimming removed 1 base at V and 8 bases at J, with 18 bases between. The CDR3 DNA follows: TGTGCCAGCAGTTTATCCAGACAGGTCTCTCAGGATGAGCAGTTCTTC. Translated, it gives CASSLSRQVSQDEQFF.

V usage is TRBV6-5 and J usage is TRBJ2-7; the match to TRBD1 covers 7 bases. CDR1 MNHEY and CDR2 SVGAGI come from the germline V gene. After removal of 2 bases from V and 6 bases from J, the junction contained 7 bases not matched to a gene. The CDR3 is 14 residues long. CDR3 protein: CASSYLDRKGEQYF. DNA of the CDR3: TGTGCCAGCAGTTACCTGGACAGGAAAGGCGAGCAGTACTTC.

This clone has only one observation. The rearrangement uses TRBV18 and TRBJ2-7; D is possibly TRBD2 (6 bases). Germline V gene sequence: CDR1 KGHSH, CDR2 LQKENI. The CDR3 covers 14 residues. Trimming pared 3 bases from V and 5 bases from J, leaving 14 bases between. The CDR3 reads CASSPVQEGNEQYF. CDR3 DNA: TGTGCCAGCTCACCGGTCCAGGAGGGAAACGAGCAGTACTTC. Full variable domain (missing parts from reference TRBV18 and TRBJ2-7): NAGVMQNPRHLVRRRGQEARLRCSPMKGHSHVYWYRQLPEEGLKFMVYLQKENIIDESGMPKERFSAEFPKEGPSILRIQQVVRGDSAAYFCASSPVQEGNEQYFGPGTRLTVT.

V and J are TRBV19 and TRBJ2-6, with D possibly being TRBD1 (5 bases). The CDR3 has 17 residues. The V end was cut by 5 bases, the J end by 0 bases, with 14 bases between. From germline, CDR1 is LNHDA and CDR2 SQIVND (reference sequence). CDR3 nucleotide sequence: TGTGCCAGTAGTTCGGCAGGGTCGGGCTCTGGGGCCAACGTCCTGACTTTC. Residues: CASSSAGSGSGANVLTF.

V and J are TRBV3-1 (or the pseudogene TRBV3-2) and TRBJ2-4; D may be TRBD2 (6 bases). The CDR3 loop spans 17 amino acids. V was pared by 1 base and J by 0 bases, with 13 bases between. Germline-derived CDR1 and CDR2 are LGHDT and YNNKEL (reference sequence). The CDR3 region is CASSQVSGTRAKNIQYF. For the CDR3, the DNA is TGTGCCAGCAGCCAAGTTAGCGGAACCAGAGCCAAAAACATTCAGTACTTC.

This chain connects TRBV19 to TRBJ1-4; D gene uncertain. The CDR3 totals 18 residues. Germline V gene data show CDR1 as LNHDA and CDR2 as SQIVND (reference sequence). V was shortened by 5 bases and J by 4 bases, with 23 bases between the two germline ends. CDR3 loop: CASSPGMGFRDFNEKLFF. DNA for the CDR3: TGTGCCAGTAGTCCCGGGATGGGATTTCGAGACTTTAATGAAAAACTGTTTTTT.

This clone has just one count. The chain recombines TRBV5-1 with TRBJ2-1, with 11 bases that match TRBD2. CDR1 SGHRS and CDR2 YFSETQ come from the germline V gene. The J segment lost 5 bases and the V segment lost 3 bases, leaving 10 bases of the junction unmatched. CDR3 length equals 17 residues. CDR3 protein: CASSSARGTSGHNEQFF. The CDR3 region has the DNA TGCGCCAGCAGCTCCGCGAGAGGGACTAGCGGCCACAATGAGCAGTTCTTC.

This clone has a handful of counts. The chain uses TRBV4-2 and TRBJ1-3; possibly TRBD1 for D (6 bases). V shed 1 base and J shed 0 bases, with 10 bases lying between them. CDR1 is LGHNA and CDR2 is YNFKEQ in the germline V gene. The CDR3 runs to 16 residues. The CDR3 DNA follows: TGTGCCAGCAGCCAAGTTCCGGACAGCTCTGGAAACACCATATATTTT. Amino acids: CASSQVPDSSGNTIYF.

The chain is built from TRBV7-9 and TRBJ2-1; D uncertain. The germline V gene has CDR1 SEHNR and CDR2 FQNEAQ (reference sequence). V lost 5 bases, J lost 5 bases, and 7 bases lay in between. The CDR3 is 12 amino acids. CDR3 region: CASSPLDNEQFF. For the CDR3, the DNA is TGTGCCAGCAGCCCCTTAGACAATGAGCAGTTCTTC.

The CDR3 DNA is TGTGCCATCACCAGGGGACCGTCGGATACGCAGTATTTT. Protein product: CAITRGPSDTQYF. This chain joins TRBV10-3 and TRBJ2-3; possible D gene TRBD1, 6 bases. Germline V gene sequence: CDR1 ENHRY, CDR2 SYGVKD. CDR3 size: 13 residues. V shed 7 bases and J shed 6 bases, with 14 bases lying between them.

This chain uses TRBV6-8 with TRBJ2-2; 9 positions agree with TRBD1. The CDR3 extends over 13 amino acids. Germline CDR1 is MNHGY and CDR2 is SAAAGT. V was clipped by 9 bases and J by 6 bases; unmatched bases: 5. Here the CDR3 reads CARGQGRSGELFF. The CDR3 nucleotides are TGTGCCAGGGGACAGGGAAGGTCCGGGGAGCTGTTTTTT.

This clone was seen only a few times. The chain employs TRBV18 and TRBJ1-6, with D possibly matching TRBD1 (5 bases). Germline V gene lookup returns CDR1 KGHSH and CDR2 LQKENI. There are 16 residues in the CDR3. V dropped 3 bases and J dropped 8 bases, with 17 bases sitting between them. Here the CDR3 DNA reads TGTGCCAGCTCACCGGAGCCGGCAGGGATATATTCACCCCTCCACTTT. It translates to CASSPEPAGIYSPLHF. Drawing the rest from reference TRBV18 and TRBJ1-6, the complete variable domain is NAGVMQNPRHLVRRRGQEARLRCSPMKGHSHVYWYRQLPEEGLKFMVYLQKENIIDESGMPKERFSAEFPKEGPSILRIQQVVRGDSAAYFCASSPEPAGIYSPLHFGNGTRLTVT.

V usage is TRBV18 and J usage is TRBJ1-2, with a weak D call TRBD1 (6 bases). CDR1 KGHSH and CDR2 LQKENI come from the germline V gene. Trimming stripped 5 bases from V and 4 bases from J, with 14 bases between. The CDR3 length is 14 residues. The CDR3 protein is CASSERGAIYGYTF. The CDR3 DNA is TGTGCCAGCTCAGAGCGGGGGGCGATCTATGGCTACACCTTC.

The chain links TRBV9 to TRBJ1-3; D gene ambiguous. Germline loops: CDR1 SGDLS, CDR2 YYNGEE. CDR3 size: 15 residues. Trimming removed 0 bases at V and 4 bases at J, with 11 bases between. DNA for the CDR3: TGTGCCAGCAGCGTAGGCCTAAGTCGAGGAAACACCATATATTTT. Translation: CASSVGLSRGNTIYF.

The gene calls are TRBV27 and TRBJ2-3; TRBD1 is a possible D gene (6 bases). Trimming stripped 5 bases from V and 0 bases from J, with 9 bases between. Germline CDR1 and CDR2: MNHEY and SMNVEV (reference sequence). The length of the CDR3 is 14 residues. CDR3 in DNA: TGTGCCAGCAGTAGACAGGTTAGCACAGATACGCAGTATTTT. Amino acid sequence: CASSRQVSTDTQYF.

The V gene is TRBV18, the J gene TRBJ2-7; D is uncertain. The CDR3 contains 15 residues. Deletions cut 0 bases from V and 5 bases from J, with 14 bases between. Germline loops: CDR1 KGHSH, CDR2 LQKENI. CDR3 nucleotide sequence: TGTGCCAGCTCACCACCCAACGCGGCCCTTCACGAGCAGTACTTC. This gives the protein CASSPPNAALHEQYF.

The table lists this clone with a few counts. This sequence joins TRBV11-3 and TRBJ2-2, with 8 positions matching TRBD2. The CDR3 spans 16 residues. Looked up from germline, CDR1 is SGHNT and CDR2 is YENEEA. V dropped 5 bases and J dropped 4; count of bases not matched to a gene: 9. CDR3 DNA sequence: TGTGCCAGCAGCGCCACGGGAGGGTGGGGCACCGGGGAGCTGTTTTTT. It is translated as CASSATGGWGTGELFF.

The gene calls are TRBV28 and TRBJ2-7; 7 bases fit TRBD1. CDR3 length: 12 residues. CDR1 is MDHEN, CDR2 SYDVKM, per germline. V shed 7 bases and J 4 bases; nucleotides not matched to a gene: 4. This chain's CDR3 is CASNSGGYEQYF. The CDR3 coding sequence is TGTGCCAGCAATTCAGGGGGATACGAGCAGTACTTC.

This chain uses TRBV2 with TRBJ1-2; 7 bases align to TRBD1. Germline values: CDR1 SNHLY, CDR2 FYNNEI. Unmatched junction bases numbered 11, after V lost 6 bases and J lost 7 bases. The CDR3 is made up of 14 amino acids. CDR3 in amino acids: CASSGGRGRSGYTF. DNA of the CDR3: TGTGCCAGCAGCGGGGGTAGGGGGCGGAGTGGCTACACCTTC.

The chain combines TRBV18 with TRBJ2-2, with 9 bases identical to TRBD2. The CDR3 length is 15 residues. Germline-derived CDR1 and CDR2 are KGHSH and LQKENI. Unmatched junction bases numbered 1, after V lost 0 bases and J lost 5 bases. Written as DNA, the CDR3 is TGTGCCAGCTCACCACCGGCGGGAGGGACCGGGGAGCTGTTTTTT. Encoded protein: CASSPPAGGTGELFF. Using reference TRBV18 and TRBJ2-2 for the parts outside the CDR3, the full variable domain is NAGVMQNPRHLVRRRGQEARLRCSPMKGHSHVYWYRQLPEEGLKFMVYLQKENIIDESGMPKERFSAEFPKEGPSILRIQQVVRGDSAAYFCASSPPAGGTGELFFGEGSRLTVL.